A single sample gave rise to the 9 T cell receptor beta chains below, sequenced in a study of blood T cells in healthy people across ages. The authors ran a second PCR of about 7 to 11 cycles using a sample-barcoded 5' primer and a J-beta primer mix. TCRdb fed the 5' RACE reads into MiXCR, producing one record per CDR3 protein. The repertoire has roughly 700,000 distinct CDR3 sequences, 20% to 25% of them found once; the top ten carry under 10%. These data also featured in a second study, about T cells of mothers and their children.

Sample: blood. The receptors originated from a boy aged 5-17 years in good health.

The chain links TRBV19 to TRBJ2-5, with TRBD2 identical over 7 bases. The DNA end is a closer match to TRBJ2-1, so the J assignment may be wrong. The germline V gene has CDR1 LNHDA and CDR2 SQIVND (reference sequence). The CDR3 extends over 14 amino acids. The DNA for the CDR3 is TGTGCCAGTAGTACGTTGAGCGGGATCAATGAGCAGTTCTTC. Translating it yields CASSTLSGINEQFF.

The chain employs TRBV4-1 and TRBJ2-3, with TRBD2 matching 7 bases. Germline CDR1 MGHRA, CDR2 YSYEKL. The CDR3 is 14 residues long. V gave up 3 bases and J gave up 1 base; unmatched junction bases: 1. CDR3 sequence: CASSQAGGTDTQYF. The CDR3 DNA sequence: TGCGCCAGCAGCCAGGCGGGGGGCACAGATACGCAGTATTTT.

J is TRBJ2-2 and V is TRBV11-2, with D tentatively TRBD1 or TRBD2 (5 bases each). In germline, CDR1 is SGHAT, CDR2 FQNNGV. V lost 7 bases and J 0 bases, leaving 12 bases between the germline ends. CDR3 size: 15 residues. Here the CDR3 reads CASNTGTTNTGELFF. In DNA form, the CDR3 reads TGTGCCAGCAACACCGGGACCACGAACACCGGGGAGCTGTTTTTT.

This sequence joins TRBV24-1 and TRBJ1-1; D call uncertain. The germline V gene has CDR1 KGHDR and CDR2 SFDVKD. The CDR3 runs to 12 residues. V was pared by 1 base and J by 7 bases, with 6 bases between. The CDR3 DNA follows: TGTGCCACCAGTGATTTTAAGGGTGAAGCTTTCTTT. This encodes CATSDFKGEAFF.

In its sample, this clonotype was seen a few times. The CDR3 DNA is TGTGCCAGCAGCTTAGGGCTTTCGGGGGGCGAGCAGTACTTC. This sequence encodes CASSLGLSGGEQYF. The chain is built from TRBV7-3 and TRBJ2-5; 7 nucleotides agree with TRBD2. Near its end, the DNA agrees better with TRBJ2-7, so the J call may be wrong. The CDR3 extends over 14 amino acids. Per germline, CDR1 SGHTA and CDR2 FQGTGA.

The rearrangement joins TRBV6-1 to TRBJ2-5; maybe TRBD1 (6 bases). Trimming removed 10 bases at V and 2 bases at J, with 11 bases between. The CDR3 sequence is 12 residues long. Looked up from germline, CDR1 is MNHNS and CDR2 is SASEGT. The CDR3 region is CATPGTQETQYF. In DNA, the CDR3 is TGTGCCACCCCAGGGACACAAGAGACCCAGTACTTC.

The V gene is TRBV28, the J gene TRBJ1-5; the match to TRBD1 covers 8 bases. Per germline, CDR1 MDHEN and CDR2 SYDVKM. The CDR3 spans 15 residues. V lost 3 bases and J lost 10; bases outside the gene matches: 11. The CDR3 nucleotides are TGTGCCAGCAGTTTGACAGGGGCAGGGAGAGGCCCCCAGCATTTT. It is translated as CASSLTGAGRGPQHF. The variable domain in full, completed from reference TRBV28 and TRBJ1-5, reads DVKVTQSSRYLVKRTGEKVFLECVQDMDHENMFWYRQDPGLGLRLIYFSYDVKMKEKGDIPEGYSVSREKKERFSLILESASTNQTSMYLCASSLTGAGRGPQHFGDGTRLSIL.

This clonotype has a handful of counts. V gene TRBV12-3 or TRBV12-4 combines with J gene TRBJ2-1, with D uncertain. The ends were cut back, 6 bases at V and 4 bases at J, with 19 bases in the middle. The CDR3 extends over 16 amino acids. Written as DNA, the CDR3 is TGTGCCAGCAGCCCCCCGGGCGTCAAAAGATACAATGAGCAGTTCTTC. This codes for CASSPPGVKRYNEQFF.

The V gene is TRBV28, the J gene TRBJ2-3; 8 positions match TRBD2. CDR3 length equals 15 residues. Germline CDR1 reads MDHEN; CDR2 reads SYDVKM. V shed 7 bases, J shed 6 bases, and the junction held 12 bases outside the gene matches. The CDR3 DNA reads as TGTGCCAGCAACCCGTCACGGGAGGGCCCGGATACGCAGTATTTT. It codes for CASNPSREGPDTQYF.